This T cell receptor beta chain was recorded in a study of T cell responses to AZD1222 COVID-19 vaccine. Data came from immunoSEQ multiplex PCR; TCRdb stores just in-frame clones and leaves some out. Among about 140,000 clones listed, more than 85% were seen once. Findings of the study overall: Repertoires were collected only later (after the peak T cell response had occurred). Spike regions recognized by vaccine-associated CD4 TCRs spanned the protein, led by 160-218 and 743-854. Donors, mostly white British, included more females; clonal diversity was possibly underestimated.

Worth noting for this clone: Its antigen is currently unknown.

The TCR comes from an adult who received the AZD1222 COVID-19 vaccine. The sample consisted of peripheral blood, taken 28 days after the second AZD1222 dose.

CDR3 in DNA: TGTGCCAGCAGTTACTCAGGCAGGGGGCCAGATACGCAGTATTTT. The encoded protein is CASSYSGRGPDTQYF. V gene TRBV6-5 combines with J gene TRBJ2-3; TRBD1 matches at 8 bases. Germline V gene sequence: CDR1 MNHEY, CDR2 SVGAGI. The CDR3 consists of 15 residues. V dropped 0 bases and J dropped 4; count of bases not matched to a gene: 3.